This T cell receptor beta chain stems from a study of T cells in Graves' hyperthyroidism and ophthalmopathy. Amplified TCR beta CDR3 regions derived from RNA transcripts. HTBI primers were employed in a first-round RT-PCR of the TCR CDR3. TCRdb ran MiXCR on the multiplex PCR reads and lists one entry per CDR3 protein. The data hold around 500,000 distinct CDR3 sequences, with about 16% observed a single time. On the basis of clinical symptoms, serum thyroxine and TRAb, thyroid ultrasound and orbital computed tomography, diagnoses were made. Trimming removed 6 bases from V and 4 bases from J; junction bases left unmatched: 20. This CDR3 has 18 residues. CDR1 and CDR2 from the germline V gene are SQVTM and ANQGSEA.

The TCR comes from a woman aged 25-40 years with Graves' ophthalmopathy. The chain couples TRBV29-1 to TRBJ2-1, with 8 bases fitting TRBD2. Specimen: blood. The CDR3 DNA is TGCAGCGTGCCTTTAGCGGGAAGTAAATTAGGGTCTTACAATGAGCAGTTCTTC. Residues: CSVPLAGSKLGSYNEQFF.